The 20 T cell receptor beta chains presented below share a single source sample, sequenced in a study of CD8+ T cells in alopecia areata. TCR sequencing used cDNA made by reverse transcription of extracted RNA. Sequencing was performed with immunoSEQ multiplex PCR; in TCRdb, only in-frame clones are kept and a portion is missing. The sample holds around 140,000 clones, approximately 50% seen once. Sequenced sample: CD4+ T cells sorted from blood. These receptors were taken from a human donor with alopecia areata.

This clone has only a few counts. One junction end does not reproduce the germline sequence, and a read error may be involved. This chain joins TRBV5-1 and TRBJ2-5, with TRBD1 matching 12 bases. Looked up from germline, CDR1 is SGHRS and CDR2 is YFSETQ. The CDR3 covers 15 residues. CDR3 bases: TGCGCCTGCAGGGACAGGGGGCTCGGAGTAGAGACCCAGTACTTC. Its translation is CACRDRGLGVETQYF.

The table lists this clone with a few counts. Written as DNA, the CDR3 is TGTGCCAGCAGCTTCTATATCACGAGCGGGAGGAAGAACACCGGGGAGCTGTTTTTT. It specifies CASSFYITSGRKNTGELFF. The chain is built from TRBV4-2 and TRBJ2-2; 9 bases line up with TRBD2. Trimming removed 5 bases from V and 1 base from J; junction bases left unmatched: 14. The V gene's germline CDR1 is LGHNA and CDR2 YNFKEQ. CDR3 length equals 19 residues.

V is TRBV5-6 and J is TRBJ1-2; 7 bases line up with TRBD1. V shed 4 bases and J 0 bases; nucleotides not matched to a gene: 6. The CDR3 covers 15 residues. CDR1 and CDR2 from the germline V gene are SGHDT and YYEEEE. The CDR3 is CASSGTGAPNYGYTF. The CDR3 DNA reads as TGTGCCAGCAGCGGAACAGGGGCACCTAACTATGGCTACACCTTC.

The chain has TRBV9 and TRBJ2-7, with 13 nucleotides matching TRBD2. Per germline, CDR1 SGDLS and CDR2 YYNGEE. The CDR3 contains 15 residues. The V gene end was trimmed by 2 bases and the J gene end by 6 bases; junction bases not matched to a gene: 5. The CDR3 loop is CASSVGTSGIGEQYF. The CDR3 coding sequence is TGTGCCAGCAGCGTTGGGACTAGCGGGATTGGCGAGCAGTACTTC.

This clone has only a few counts. The V call is TRBV29-1, the J call TRBJ2-1; D unclear. Looked up from germline, CDR1 is SQVTM and CDR2 is ANQGSEA. There are 13 residues in the CDR3. Trimming removed 7 bases at V and 7 bases at J, with 17 bases between. CDR3 sequence reads: CSAASQAGNEQFF. The DNA of the CDR3 is TGCAGCGCTGCCAGCCAGGCTGGGAATGAGCAGTTCTTC.

J is TRBJ2-1 and V is TRBV11-1; TRBD2 agrees at 8 bases. Unmatched junction bases numbered 6, after V lost 6 bases and J lost 5 bases. This CDR3 spans 14 amino acids. The germline CDR1 and CDR2 sequences are SGHAT and FQDESV (reference sequence). The CDR3, as DNA: TGTGCCAGCAGGGAGGGACTAGTAAACAATGAGCAGTTCTTC. Amino acids: CASREGLVNNEQFF.

This clone was seen many times. The chain has TRBV5-4 and TRBJ2-7, with TRBD2 as a possible D gene (6 bases). Germline V gene data show CDR1 as SGHNT and CDR2 as YYREEE (reference sequence). The CDR3 consists of 15 residues. The V and J ends lost 0 bases and 3 bases respectively, with 13 bases between them. The CDR3 DNA is TGTGCCAGCAGCTTGGAGGCGGGACCGCTCTACGAGCAGTACTTC. Residues: CASSLEAGPLYEQYF.

The rearrangement joins TRBV5-4 to TRBJ2-3; 10 nucleotides align to TRBD2. The CDR3 consists of 15 residues. Losses at the gene ends were 3 bases for V and 2 bases for J; bases not matched to a gene: 3. Germline lookup yields CDR1 SGHNT and CDR2 YYREEE (reference sequence). The CDR3 region has the DNA TGTGCCAGCAGCTCGGGACTAGCGTTCACAGATACGCAGTATTTT. Protein product: CASSSGLAFTDTQYF.

The table lists this clone with a few counts. This rearrangement joins TRBV7-9 to TRBJ2-1; 9 positions match TRBD1. The junction had 4 bases not matched to a gene; V was cut back by 0 bases and J by 4 bases. The CDR3 is 16 amino acids. Germline V lookup: CDR1 SEHNR, CDR2 FQNEAQ (reference sequence). CDR3 nucleotides: TGTGCCAGCAGCTTAGCACCGGGACAGGGTTACAATGAGCAGTTCTTC. Encoded protein: CASSLAPGQGYNEQFF. Using reference TRBV7-9 and TRBJ2-1 for the parts outside the CDR3, the full variable domain is DTGVSQNPRHKITKRGQNVTFRCDPISEHNRLYWYRQTLGQGPEFLTYFQNEAQLEKSRLLSDRFSAERPKGSFSTLEIQRTEQGDSAMYLCASSLAPGQGYNEQFFGPGTRLTVL.

The rearrangement joins TRBV7-9 to TRBJ1-2; D is uncertain. V dropped 5 bases and J dropped 2 bases, with 12 bases sitting between them. The CDR3 runs to 14 residues. Germline values: CDR1 SEHNR, CDR2 FQNEAQ (reference sequence). This CDR3 is CASSPMGQNYGYTF. The CDR3 nucleotides read TGTGCCAGCAGCCCTATGGGCCAGAACTATGGCTACACCTTC.

V usage is TRBV29-1 and J usage is TRBJ2-7; perhaps TRBD2 as D (6 bases). This CDR3 has 15 residues. Germline V gene data show CDR1 as SQVTM and CDR2 as ANQGSEA. Trimming removed 8 bases at V and 5 bases at J, with 25 bases between. CDR3 DNA sequence: TGCAGCCCATTCCCCCAAACTAGCTCCCGCCACGAGCAGTACTTC. Its protein product is CSPFPQTSSRHEQYF.

This chain links TRBV9 with TRBJ2-5; the D is unclear. CDR3 length: 13 amino acids. Trimming removed 0 bases at V and 5 bases at J, with 8 bases between. Looked up from germline, CDR1 is SGDLS and CDR2 is YYNGEE. CDR3 protein: CASSVALVETQYF. The CDR3 DNA follows: TGTGCCAGCAGCGTAGCTCTAGTGGAGACCCAGTACTTC.

The rearrangement joins TRBV2 to TRBJ1-5, with D perhaps matching TRBD1 (6 bases). CDR1 is SNHLY and CDR2 is FYNNEI in the germline V gene. The CDR3 is 14 residues long. V was trimmed by 5 bases and J by 7 bases, leaving 15 bases between them. In DNA form, the CDR3 reads TGTGCCAGCAGTTCCGAATGGGGGGCCCAGCCCCAGCATTTT. Translating gives CASSSEWGAQPQHF.

This clone was recorded a few times. The V gene is TRBV29-1, the J gene TRBJ1-2; a weak D match, TRBD1 (5 bases). Trimming pared 0 bases from V and 6 bases from J, leaving 14 bases between. The CDR3 extends over 14 amino acids. CDR1 and CDR2 (germline): SQVTM, ANQGSEA. CDR3 amino acids: CSVEEGTRLDGYTF. The CDR3 DNA is TGCAGCGTTGAAGAGGGGACGCGGCTCGATGGCTACACCTTC.

The table lists this clone with a count of one. This chain joins TRBV5-6 and TRBJ2-4, with TRBD1 matching over 8 bases. The CDR3 runs to 14 residues. V lost 6 bases and J lost 9; bases outside the gene matches: 11. From germline, CDR1 is SGHDT and CDR2 YYEEEE. CDR3 coding DNA: TGTGCCAGCACCCCAGGGGGCTCGGGCGGCATTCAGTACTTC. It is translated as CASTPGGSGGIQYF.

The table lists this clone with a few counts. V usage is TRBV5-4 and J usage is TRBJ2-3; TRBD2 agrees at 9 bases. V lost 4 bases, J lost 3 bases, and 6 bases stayed unmatched. The length of the CDR3 is 15 residues. Germline CDR1 and CDR2: SGHNT and YYREEE (reference sequence). CDR3 DNA: TGTGCCAGCAGCCCGACTAGCGGTGAGACAGATACGCAGTATTTT. Protein product: CASSPTSGETDTQYF.

The J gene is TRBJ2-3, the V gene TRBV4-1; D unclear. V gave up 0 bases and J gave up 8 bases, with 9 bases separating them. Germline lookup yields CDR1 MGHRA and CDR2 YSYEKL. This CDR3 has 13 residues. Here the CDR3 DNA reads TGCGCCAGCAGCCAAGACCCCACGGGTACGCAGTATTTT. It encodes CASSQDPTGTQYF.

V usage is TRBV18 and J usage is TRBJ2-3; D not resolved. Between the trimmed V and J ends, which lost 3 bases and 0 bases, there was a span of 13 bases. This CDR3 region has 16 residues. Germline values: CDR1 KGHSH, CDR2 LQKENI. The CDR3 region has the DNA TGTGCCAGCTCACCTCGTAGCAAGACTAGCACAGATACGCAGTATTTT. This encodes CASSPRSKTSTDTQYF. The full variable domain, completed using reference TRBV18 and TRBJ2-3, is NAGVMQNPRHLVRRRGQEARLRCSPMKGHSHVYWYRQLPEEGLKFMVYLQKENIIDESGMPKERFSAEFPKEGPSILRIQQVVRGDSAAYFCASSPRSKTSTDTQYFGPGTRLTVL.

The chain is built from TRBV5-1 and TRBJ2-1; D tentatively reads TRBD1 or TRBD2 (5 bases each). Germline assignment: CDR1 SGHRS and CDR2 YFSETQ. CDR3 length: 15 residues. V lost 0 bases, J lost 3 bases, and 10 bases lay in between. DNA of the CDR3: TGCGCCAGCAGCTTGGGAGGGACCCTCTACAATGAGCAGTTCTTC. Amino acids: CASSLGGTLYNEQFF. Full variable domain (rest looked up from reference TRBV5-1 and TRBJ2-1): KAGVTQTPRYLIKTRGQQVTLSCSPISGHRSVSWYQQTPGQGLQFLFEYFSETQRNKGNFPGRFSGRQFSNSRSEMNVSTLELGDSALYLCASSLGGTLYNEQFFGPGTRLTVL.

This clone was seen ten or more times. The V and J genes are TRBV28 and TRBJ2-7; D is ambiguous. V was shortened by 1 base and J by 0 bases, with 4 bases between the two germline ends. The CDR3 runs to 13 residues. Germline CDR1 reads MDHEN; CDR2 reads SYDVKM. The CDR3, as DNA: TGTGCCAGCAGTTTATACAGCTCCTACGAGCAGTACTTC. This codes for CASSLYSSYEQYF.